In this sample, the clone carrying this TCR beta chain turned up a few times. Its specificity is unknown. Time point described: persistent/refractory GD, antithyroid drugs over 5 years with positive TRAb. Preparation of the TCR library used RNA extracted from PBMCs. This record belongs to a study of regulatory T cells in long-lasting Graves disease. Overall study findings and caveats: Those with persistent disease had in common more public clonotypes (2,741) than new patients (roughly 1,000). With persistent disease, TRBV28, TRBJ1-2 and TRBJ2-5 were the favored segments.

Building of the TCR beta libraries involved iRepertoire HTBI primers and Arm-PCR of CDR3 regions. MiXCR, applied by TCRdb to the multiplex PCR reads, yields one record per CDR3 protein. The sample shows 400,000 to 600,000 distinct CDR3 sequences, 20% to 25% of them seen only once. The trim removed 5 bases at V and 5 bases at J, leaving 7 bases unmatched. The CDR3 runs 13 residues. The germline CDR1 and CDR2 sequences are DFQATT and SNEGSKA (reference sequence). This TCR derives from a female donor with Graves disease. Specimen: peripheral blood mononuclear cells (PBMCs), collected when the disease was refractory, from a patient treated with antithyroid drugs. The V and J genes are TRBV20-1 and TRBJ2-5, with TRBD1 matching over 8 bases. The CDR3 DNA sequence: TGCAGTGCTGTAAGGACAGGGCGGGAGACCCAGTACTTC. It codes for CSAVRTGRETQYF.